One sample yielded the 14 T cell receptor beta chains listed below, sequenced in a study of shared clonotypes between healthy human individuals. Clones were read by immunoSEQ multiplex PCR, and TCRdb kept only the in-frame ones, dropping some. The sample has approximately 710,000 clones, less than 95% seen once; the top ten hold 34%. The sequencing input was memory CD8+ T cells from PBMCs. Regarding subset: CD45RO+ cells pooled with CCR7-negative TemRA cells. The receptors stem from a man aged 18 to 30 in good health. Some clones in this sample may be carry-over from other donors' samples.

This chain connects TRBV11-2 to TRBJ1-2, with D maybe TRBD1 (6 bases). The CDR3 extends over 12 amino acids. Germline loops: CDR1 SGHAT, CDR2 FQNNGV. Trimming took 4 bases from V and 7 from J, leaving 10 bases between them. CDR3 sequence reads: CASSSTGPGYTF. CDR3 DNA: TGTGCCAGCAGCTCCACAGGGCCTGGCTACACCTTC. The complete variable domain, with remaining parts taken from reference TRBV11-2 and TRBJ1-2, reads EAGVAQSPRYKIIEKRQSVAFWCNPISGHATLYWYQQILGQGPKLLIQFQNNGVVDDSQLPKDRFSAERLKGVDSTLKIQPAKLEDSAVYLCASSSTGPGYTFGSGTRLTVV.

This chain links TRBV6-1 with TRBJ2-2, with D maybe TRBD2 (5 bases). CDR3 size: 15 residues. V lost 1 base and J 5 bases, leaving 11 bases between the germline ends. Germline-derived CDR1 and CDR2 are MNHNS and SASEGT. CDR3 coding DNA: TGTGCCAGCAGTGAAGGGGTTAGCGCGACCGGGGAGCTGTTTTTT. Amino acid sequence: CASSEGVSATGELFF.

The gene calls are TRBV14 and TRBJ1-1; D uncertain. Trimming removed 3 bases at V and 10 bases at J, with 15 bases between. Per germline, CDR1 SGHDN and CDR2 FVKESK. The CDR3 covers 13 residues. CDR3 sequence: CASSQDPGPIAFF. In DNA form, the CDR3 reads TGTGCCAGCAGCCAGGATCCTGGGCCGATAGCTTTCTTT.

The chain carries TRBV9 and TRBJ2-6; perhaps TRBD2 as D (5 bases). Trimming removed 0 bases at V and 2 bases at J, with 12 bases between. The length of the CDR3 is 17 residues. CDR1 is SGDLS, CDR2 YYNGEE, per germline. CDR3 amino acids: CASSVASGVAGANVLTF. CDR3 sequence (DNA): TGTGCCAGCAGCGTAGCTTCCGGGGTGGCTGGGGCCAACGTCCTGACTTTC.

The table lists this clone with a count of one. The genes are TRBV7-9 and TRBJ2-7; tentatively, D is TRBD2 (6 bases). The germline gives CDR1 SEHNR, CDR2 FQNEAQ (reference sequence). This CDR3 comprises 13 residues. Trimming took off 8 bases at V and 2 bases at J, with 13 bases between the two ends. The CDR3 reads CASGTASPYEQYF. CDR3 nucleotide sequence: TGTGCCAGCGGGACTGCTAGCCCCTACGAGCAGTACTTC.

Regarding this clone: Other DNA sequences in this sample translate to the same CDR3. The chain combines TRBV4-1 with TRBJ2-7; perhaps TRBD2 as D (5 bases). The CDR3 is made up of 13 amino acids. Per the germline V gene, CDR1 is MGHRA and CDR2 is YSYEKL. Trimming removed 1 base at V and 2 bases at J, with 6 bases between. The CDR3 region is CASSQVGTYEQYF. Written as DNA, the CDR3 is TGCGCCAGCAGCCAAGTCGGGACCTACGAGCAGTACTTC.

This clone appeared a single time. The chain links TRBV6-5 to TRBJ2-1, with D unresolved. Germline CDR1 MNHEY, CDR2 SVGAGI. Trimming took off 0 bases at V and 7 bases at J, with 7 bases between the two ends. The CDR3 is 13 residues long. CDR3 DNA: TGTGCCAGCAGTTACTCGAATGCAAATGAGCAGTTCTTC. This encodes CASSYSNANEQFF.

CDR3 residues: CASSLDGSSYNEQFF. CDR3 bases: TGTGCCAGCAGCTTAGATGGGAGCTCCTACAATGAGCAGTTCTTC. The V call is TRBV13, the J call TRBJ2-1; D may be TRBD2 (5 bases). V dropped 1 base and J dropped 0 bases, with 7 bases sitting between them. The CDR3 length is 15 residues. The germline V gene encodes CDR1 PRHDT and CDR2 FYEKMQ (reference sequence).

This chain uses TRBV11-2 with TRBJ2-1; D unresolved. Looked up from germline, CDR1 is SGHAT and CDR2 is FQNNGV. This CDR3 contains 17 residues. The V and J ends lost 2 bases and 2 bases respectively, with 16 bases between them. CDR3 in amino acids: CASSLLLRQAAYNEQFF. The CDR3 DNA is TGTGCCAGCAGCTTACTTTTGCGGCAGGCTGCCTACAATGAGCAGTTCTTC.

The V and J genes are TRBV7-6 and TRBJ1-1; no definite D call. Germline CDR1 and CDR2: SGHVS and FNYEAQ. This CDR3 is 16 amino acids long. Trimming pared 6 bases from V and 3 bases from J, leaving 20 bases between. The CDR3: CASRSFPGNRDTEAFF. CDR3 DNA: TGTGCCAGCAGATCCTTTCCGGGGAATAGGGACACTGAAGCTTTCTTT.

The J gene is TRBJ2-5, the V gene TRBV28; D unclear. Germline-derived CDR1 and CDR2 are MDHEN and SYDVKM. CDR3 length equals 11 residues. The V and J ends lost 4 bases and 5 bases respectively, with 5 bases between them. The CDR3 here is CASSSWETQYF. The CDR3 DNA sequence: TGTGCCAGCAGTTCCTGGGAGACCCAGTACTTC.

The rearrangement uses TRBV10-3 and TRBJ1-5; D is perhaps TRBD1 (5 bases). Germline CDR1 reads ENHRY; CDR2 reads SYGVKD. V was clipped by 8 bases and J by 1 base, with 12 bases between them. This CDR3 comprises 14 residues. For the CDR3, the DNA is TGTGCCATCGGGTCCAGGGACAGCAATCAGCCCCAGCATTTT. It is translated as CAIGSRDSNQPQHF.

This chain links TRBV7-7 with TRBJ2-3; a possible D gene is TRBD1 (5 bases). CDR1 SSHAT and CDR2 FNYEAQ come from the germline V gene (reference sequence). V was pared by 1 base and J by 4 bases, with 9 bases between. The CDR3 contains 14 residues. CDR3 sequence reads: CASSLDGAADTQYF. CDR3 DNA: TGTGCCAGCAGCTTAGATGGGGCGGCAGATACGCAGTATTTT.

This chain links TRBV28 with TRBJ2-7; D assignment may be TRBD1 or TRBD2 (5 bases each). V lost 11 bases and J 3 bases, leaving 20 bases between the germline ends. Germline CDR1 MDHEN, CDR2 SYDVKM. The CDR3 is 14 amino acids. CDR3 protein: CAASPPGRIYEQYF. CDR3 nucleotides: TGTGCCGCCTCCCCTCCGGGACGGATCTACGAGCAGTACTTC.